This is a list of T cell receptor beta chains from one sample in a study of blood T cell repertoires in COVID-19. TCRdb's table, derived via immunoSEQ multiplex PCR, lists solely in-frame clones and lacks some. The data show around 700,000 clones, 75% to 90% seen once. The sample consisted of peripheral blood. The source of these receptors is a woman between 18 and 29 years old with acute or convalescent COVID-19. The CDR3 runs from the conserved cysteine through the conserved F or W. Fields, in order: D gene, V gene, J gene, clone size, CDR3 DNA, CDR3 protein. A D gene is named only where the DNA matches it firmly. Clone size is shown for a subset of rows, as once, few, many or a class of expanded clone.

d_call: TRBD2; v_call: TRBV19; j_call: TRBJ2-3; clone_size: -; cdr3_nt: TGTGCCAGTAGTGCCGTAGCGGGGGTCTACACAGATACGCAGTATTTT; cdr3_aa: CASSAVAGVYTDTQYF
d_call: -; v_call: TRBV11-3; j_call: TRBJ2-3; clone_size: -; cdr3_nt: TGTGCCAGCAGCTTTACCCCCGGGCCAGGGGCCGGAGATACGCAGTATTTT; cdr3_aa: CASSFTPGPGAGDTQYF
d_call: -; v_call: TRBV7-9; j_call: TRBJ1-3; clone_size: once; cdr3_nt: TGTGCCAGCAGCTTAATGGGCAGAAACTCTGGAAACACCATATATTTT; cdr3_aa: CASSLMGRNSGNTIYF
d_call: -; v_call: TRBV7-3; j_call: TRBJ2-3; clone_size: -; cdr3_nt: TGTGCCAGCAGCTTAACGAGGGATACGCAGTATTTT; cdr3_aa: CASSLTRDTQYF
d_call: -; v_call: TRBV27; j_call: TRBJ2-7; clone_size: -; cdr3_nt: TGTGCCAGCAGTTTATCGTTTCCAGGGGACCTCTACGAGCAGTACTTC; cdr3_aa: CASSLSFPGDLYEQYF
d_call: TRBD1; v_call: TRBV5-1; j_call: TRBJ1-2; clone_size: -; cdr3_nt: TGCGCCAGCAGCTTGGCGGGACAGGGAGCAGTTGGCTACACCTTC; cdr3_aa: CASSLAGQGAVGYTF
d_call: -; v_call: TRBV3-1/TRBV3-2; j_call: TRBJ1-4; clone_size: -; cdr3_nt: TGTGCCAGCAGCCAAGCAGGTTCGGTGGCAAAACTGTTTTTT; cdr3_aa: CASSQAGSVAKLFF
d_call: -; v_call: TRBV24-1; j_call: TRBJ2-1; clone_size: -; cdr3_nt: TGTGCCACCAGTGACTTTACAGGGATCAATGAGCAGTTCTTC; cdr3_aa: CATSDFTGINEQFF
d_call: -; v_call: TRBV4-3; j_call: TRBJ1-2; clone_size: -; cdr3_nt: TGCGCCAGCAGCCAAGAGGGCTACTATGGCTACACCTTC; cdr3_aa: CASSQEGYYGYTF
d_call: -; v_call: TRBV4-1; j_call: TRBJ1-5; clone_size: -; cdr3_nt: TGCGCCAGCGGATTGGGGCCAAATCAGCCCCAGCATTTT; cdr3_aa: CASGLGPNQPQHF
d_call: TRBD1; v_call: TRBV28; j_call: TRBJ2-5; clone_size: -; cdr3_nt: TGTGCCAGCAGTCCGCCCGGACAGGGTAAAGAGACCCAGTACTTC; cdr3_aa: CASSPPGQGKETQYF
d_call: -; v_call: TRBV5-1; j_call: TRBJ1-1; clone_size: -; cdr3_nt: TGCGCCAGCAGCTTGACCCCCCGGGACACTGAAGCTTTCTTT; cdr3_aa: CASSLTPRDTEAFF
d_call: -; v_call: TRBV4-1; j_call: TRBJ2-7; clone_size: -; cdr3_nt: TGCGCCAGCAGCCTGATCTTACTAGGATCCGAGCAGTACTTC; cdr3_aa: CASSLILLGSEQYF
d_call: -; v_call: TRBV2; j_call: TRBJ2-6; clone_size: -; cdr3_nt: TGTGCCAGCAGTGAGGTCAGGGCTGGGGCCAACGTCCTGACTTTC; cdr3_aa: CASSEVRAGANVLTF